The 14 T cell receptor beta chains given below trace back to one sample, sequenced in a study of blood T cell repertoires in COVID-19. Produced via immunoSEQ multiplex PCR; TCRdb's table is partial and in-frame only. The sample holds 130,000 to 150,000 clones, approximately 80% seen once. Sequencing was done on a sample of peripheral blood. These receptors came from a human donor with acute or convalescent COVID-19. The donor label of this sample is uncertain.

This clone was seen a single time. The rearrangement uses TRBV3-1 (or the pseudogene TRBV3-2) and TRBJ1-2; 7 bases line up with TRBD1. CDR3 length: 15 amino acids. V lost 1 base to trimming and J lost 6 bases; unmatched junction nucleotides: 8. CDR1 is LGHDT and CDR2 is YNNKEL in the germline V gene (reference sequence). The CDR3 sequence is CASSQARGRGNGYTF. CDR3 nucleotides: TGTGCCAGCAGCCAAGCCCGGGGCAGGGGGAATGGCTACACCTTC.

Of note for this clone: This sample also contains other DNA sequences that code for the same CDR3. The rearrangement uses TRBV6-5 and TRBJ1-5; 7 bases fit TRBD1. The length of the CDR3 is 16 residues. V lost 2 bases to trimming and J lost 0 bases; unmatched junction nucleotides: 4. Per germline, CDR1 MNHEY and CDR2 SVGAGI. The CDR3 nucleotides are TGTGCCAGCAGTTACAGTCAGGGGGATAGCAATCAGCCCCAGCATTTT. It yields the protein CASSYSQGDSNQPQHF.

This clone was observed a few times. This chain joins TRBV4-1 and TRBJ2-2, with D perhaps TRBD2 (6 bases). V was shortened by 2 bases and J by 6 bases, with 19 bases between the two germline ends. The CDR3 totals 17 residues. Germline lookup yields CDR1 MGHRA and CDR2 YSYEKL. CDR3 DNA sequence: TGCGCCAGCAGCCAACTGAGAGGGAGGAAAGCCTCCGGGGAGCTGTTTTTT. Translation: CASSQLRGRKASGELFF.

This clone was seen only a few times. The J gene is TRBJ2-2, the V gene TRBV2, with 11 bases aligning to TRBD2. Trimming cost V 6 bases and J 5 bases; bases outside gene matches: 5. CDR1 SNHLY and CDR2 FYNNEI come from the germline V gene. This CDR3 contains 15 residues. This chain's CDR3 is CASSLAGGGTGELFF. CDR3 nucleotides: TGTGCCAGCAGCCTAGCGGGGGGCGGGACCGGGGAGCTGTTTTTT.

This clone was counted only a few times. The chain employs TRBV30 and TRBJ1-2; D gene ambiguous. Trimming shortened V by 4 bases and J by 0 bases, and 15 bases separated the two germline ends. Germline-derived CDR1 and CDR2 are GTSNPN and SVGIG (reference sequence). The CDR3 loop spans 15 amino acids. The CDR3 protein is CAWTPAYYANYGYTF. The CDR3 nucleotides read TGTGCCTGGACCCCCGCGTATTATGCTAACTATGGCTACACCTTC.

Only a few counts were recorded for this clone. The chain recombines TRBV18 with TRBJ1-5; 7 bases are shared with TRBD1. Germline trimming cut 2 bases from V and 7 bases from J; bases unmatched to any gene: 11. This CDR3 is built from 16 residues. Germline CDR1 is KGHSH and CDR2 is LQKENI. In nucleotides, the CDR3 is TGTGCCAGCTCACCATATACAGGGGCAGAAAACCAGCCCCAGCATTTT. It is translated as CASSPYTGAENQPQHF.

This clone was counted a few times. V usage is TRBV24-1 and J usage is TRBJ2-5; TRBD1 aligns across 7 bases. The CDR3 is 13 amino acids. CDR1 KGHDR and CDR2 SFDVKD come from the germline V gene. Germline trimming cut 3 bases from V and 6 bases from J; bases unmatched to any gene: 3. The CDR3 nucleotides are TGTGCCACCAGTGATACAGGGGAAAAGACCCAGTACTTC. Its translation is CATSDTGEKTQYF.

This clone was detected only a few times. The rearrangement uses TRBV6-2 or TRBV6-3 and TRBJ2-4; tentatively, D is TRBD1 (6 bases). Trimming pared 5 bases from V and 3 bases from J, leaving 14 bases between. CDR3 length: 15 amino acids. Germline V gene data show CDR1 as MNHEY and CDR2 as SVGEGT. CDR3 DNA sequence: TGTGCCAGCAGTGCTACAGGGTTGGGCAAAAACATTCAGTACTTC. It encodes CASSATGLGKNIQYF.

The rearrangement uses TRBV5-1 and TRBJ1-6; the match to TRBD1 covers 9 bases. The ends lost 2 bases at V and 8 bases at J; junction bases unmatched: 11. The CDR3 contains 17 residues. The germline CDR1 and CDR2 sequences are SGHRS and YFSETQ. CDR3: CASSLTPGTGRYSPLHF. The CDR3 nucleotides read TGCGCCAGCAGCTTAACCCCTGGGACAGGGAGGTATTCACCCCTCCACTTT.

This sequence joins TRBV9 and TRBJ2-1, with 9 nucleotides matching TRBD2. V trimming: 3 bases; J trimming: 3 bases; junction bases outside the gene matches: 4. The CDR3 is made up of 15 amino acids. Germline assignment: CDR1 SGDLS and CDR2 YYNGEE. CDR3 nucleotide sequence: TGTGCCAGCAGCGATAGCGGGGGTTTCTACAATGAGCAGTTCTTC. Translated, it gives CASSDSGGFYNEQFF.

The J gene is TRBJ2-5, the V gene TRBV9, with D maybe TRBD2 (7 bases). V gave up 4 bases and J gave up 3 bases, with 16 bases separating them. Per germline, CDR1 SGDLS and CDR2 YYNGEE. The CDR3 sequence is 15 residues long. The DNA for the CDR3 is TGTGCCAGCAGCACCGGAGGGAGGGGGGAAGAGACCCAGTACTTC. It specifies CASSTGGRGEETQYF.

The chain combines TRBV7-9 with TRBJ1-4; D not certain. Germline values: CDR1 SEHNR, CDR2 FQNEAQ (reference sequence). The length of the CDR3 is 14 residues. V was pared by 5 bases and J by 4 bases, with 11 bases between. Here the CDR3 reads CASSREESNEKLFF. CDR3 sequence (DNA): TGTGCCAGCAGCCGAGAGGAGAGTAATGAAAAACTGTTTTTT.

In this sample, this clone turned up once. The V and J genes are TRBV19 and TRBJ1-6; the match to TRBD1 covers 7 bases. With 4 bases clipped from V and 7 bases from J, the junction kept 7 bases outside the gene matches. Germline V gene lookup returns CDR1 LNHDA and CDR2 SQIVND (reference sequence). This CDR3 has 15 amino acids. This CDR3 reads CASSTTGVGNSPLHF. CDR3 coding DNA: TGTGCCAGTAGTACTACAGGGGTCGGGAATTCACCCCTCCACTTT.

The chain is built from TRBV9 and TRBJ1-5; 8 positions agree with TRBD1. This CDR3 contains 14 residues. The V gene end was trimmed by 0 bases and the J gene end by 6 bases; junction bases not matched to a gene: 2. CDR1 and CDR2 from the germline V gene are SGDLS and YYNGEE. This CDR3 reads CASSVVTGGQPQHF. The CDR3 DNA is TGTGCCAGCAGCGTAGTCACAGGGGGTCAGCCCCAGCATTTT.